This paragraph covers one TCR beta chain sequence. This record comes from a study of blood T cell repertoires in COVID-19. For the study at large: Nucleic acid was either cDNA or gDNA, and it came from T cells, B-cell-depleted T cells, or PBMCs.

Authors' processing steps: For nucleated cells, counts were estimated from reference gene primer amplification. The repertoire was sequenced with immunoSEQ multiplex PCR; TCRdb's copy has only in-frame clones and lacks some. V and J calls and clone size are given by that table; D and trimming were obtained from the DNA. Among 130,000 or so clones, over 60% were seen once, and the ten largest hold 16%. The origin of this receptor is a man in his forties or fifties with acute or convalescent COVID-19. Sample: peripheral blood.

The DNA of the CDR3 is TGTGCCAGCAGCCAAACCAGGGGGGAAGAAAAACTGTTTTTT. It yields the protein CASSQTRGEEKLFF. This sequence joins TRBV3-1 (or the pseudogene TRBV3-2) and TRBJ1-4; 7 bases are shared with TRBD1. Germline CDR1 is LGHDT and CDR2 is YNNKEL (reference sequence). V gave up 2 bases and J gave up 8 bases; unmatched junction bases: 5. The CDR3 sequence is 14 residues long.